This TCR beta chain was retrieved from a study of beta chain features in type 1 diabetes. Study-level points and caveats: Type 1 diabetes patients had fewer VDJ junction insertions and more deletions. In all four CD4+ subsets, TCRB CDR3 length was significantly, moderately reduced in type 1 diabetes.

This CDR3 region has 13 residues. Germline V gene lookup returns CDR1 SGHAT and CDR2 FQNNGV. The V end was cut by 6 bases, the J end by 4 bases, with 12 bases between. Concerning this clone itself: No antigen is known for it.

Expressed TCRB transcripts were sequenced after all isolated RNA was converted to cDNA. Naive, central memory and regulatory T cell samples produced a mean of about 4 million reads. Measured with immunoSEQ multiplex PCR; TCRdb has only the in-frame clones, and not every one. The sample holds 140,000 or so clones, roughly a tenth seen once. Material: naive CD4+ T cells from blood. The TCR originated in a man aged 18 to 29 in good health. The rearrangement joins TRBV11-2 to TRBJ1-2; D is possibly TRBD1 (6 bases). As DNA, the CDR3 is TGTGCCAGCAGACCCGACAGGTTCTATGGCTACACCTTC. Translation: CASRPDRFYGYTF.